The rows below give T cell receptor beta chains drawn from one sample of a study of response to subunit inactivated influenza vaccine. A single record per CDR3 protein comes from TCRdb applying MiXCR to the RT-PCR reads. The data contain approximately 700,000 distinct CDR3 sequences, about 15% of them singletons. The sample was PBMCs from blood, taken about 14 days before vaccination. The receptors were gathered from a middle-aged man who received an inactivated influenza vaccine. Both conserved end residues are part of each CDR3. Each record gives: J gene, V gene, D gene, CDR3 length, clone size, CDR3 protein, CDR3 DNA. The D gene is left open where the match is weak. Rows may omit the clone size; those that give it use once, few, many or a size class.

J: TRBJ2-7; V: TRBV6-2/TRBV6-3; D: TRBD2; length: 16; size: few; CDR3: CASRYPTSGPSYEQYF; DNA: TGTGCCAGCAGATATCCGACTAGCGGCCCCTCCTACGAGCAGTACTTC
J: TRBJ2-4; V: TRBV6-5; D: TRBD2; length: 15; size: few; CDR3: CASSYSPGGTDIQYF; DNA: TGTGCCAGCAGTTACTCTCCGGGGGGGACGGACATTCAGTACTTC
J: TRBJ1-2; V: TRBV7-2; D: TRBD1; length: 15; size: -; CDR3: CASSLVFTGDYGYTF; DNA: TGTGCCAGCAGCTTAGTCTTTACAGGGGACTATGGCTACACCTTC
J: TRBJ2-5; V: TRBV7-9; D: -; length: 14; size: -; CDR3: CASSWDTTQETQYF; DNA: TGTGCCAGCAGCTGGGACACAACCCAAGAGACCCAGTACTTC
J: TRBJ1-5; V: TRBV2; D: TRBD1; length: 16; size: -; CDR3: CASSEIGTGFNQPQHF; DNA: TGTGCCAGCAGTGAAATAGGGACAGGGTTTAATCAGCCCCAGCATTTT
J: TRBJ1-2; V: TRBV4-3; D: -; length: 15; size: few; CDR3: CASSQDPLGSYGYTF; DNA: TGCGCCAGCAGCCAAGATCCCCTGGGAAGCTATGGCTACACCTTC
J: TRBJ1-5; V: TRBV12-3/TRBV12-4; D: -; length: 14; size: many; CDR3: CASSLSAGDQPQHF; DNA: TGTGCCAGCAGTTTGTCGGCAGGGGATCAGCCCCAGCATTTT
J: TRBJ2-1; V: TRBV20-1; D: TRBD1; length: 15; size: -; CDR3: CSARQLQGAYNEQFF; DNA: TGCAGTGCTAGACAGCTCCAGGGGGCCTACAATGAGCAGTTCTTC
J: TRBJ1-2; V: TRBV2; D: -; length: 12; size: -; CDR3: CASSREDNGYTF; DNA: TGTGCCAGCAGTAGAGAGGACAACGGCTACACCTTC
J: TRBJ2-1; V: TRBV7-2; D: TRBD2; length: 20; size: few; CDR3: CASSLSSGRAWTRRWTEQFF; DNA: TGTGCCAGCAGCTTATCTAGCGGGAGGGCCTGGACTCGACGCTGGACTGAGCAGTTCTTC
J: TRBJ2-3; V: TRBV18; D: -; length: 17; size: -; CDR3: CASSPQGGTYFTDTQYF; DNA: TGTGCCAGCTCACCTCAGGGGGGGACATACTTCACAGATACGCAGTATTTT
J: TRBJ2-5; V: TRBV9; D: TRBD1; length: 16; size: few; CDR3: CASSPGTGGYQETQYF; DNA: TGTGCCAGCAGCCCTGGGACAGGGGGGTACCAAGAGACCCAGTACTTC
J: TRBJ2-2; V: TRBV3-1; D: -; length: 15; size: few; CDR3: CASSQRPANTGELFF; DNA: TGTGCCAGCAGCCAGCGCCCGGCGAACACCGGGGAGCTGTTTTTT
J: TRBJ2-7; V: TRBV5-1; D: TRBD1; length: 16; size: -; CDR3: CASSSRDGTASYEQYF; DNA: TGCGCCAGCAGCTCCAGAGACGGGACAGCATCCTACGAGCAGTACTTC
J: TRBJ1-5; V: TRBV27; D: -; length: 16; size: few; CDR3: CASSSRARGGNQPQHF; DNA: TGTGCCAGCAGTTCAAGGGCGAGAGGGGGCAATCAGCCCCAGCATTTT
J: TRBJ2-7; V: TRBV5-4; D: -; length: 12; size: many; CDR3: CASSLVGAEQYF; DNA: TGTGCCAGCAGCTTGGTGGGGGCCGAGCAGTACTTC
J: TRBJ2-1; V: TRBV20-1; D: TRBD2; length: 15; size: -; CDR3: CSARESGRAYNEQFF; DNA: TGCAGTGCTAGAGAGAGCGGGAGAGCCTACAATGAGCAGTTCTTC
J: TRBJ2-3; V: TRBV4-1; D: -; length: 15; size: few; CDR3: CASSQVWGRTDTQYF; DNA: TGCGCCAGCAGCCAAGTCTGGGGGCGCACCGATACGCAGTATTTT
J: TRBJ1-2; V: TRBV12-3/TRBV12-4; D: -; length: 13; size: -; CDR3: CASTTRVNYGYTF; DNA: TGTGCCAGCACCACCCGCGTTAACTATGGCTACACCTTC
J: TRBJ1-2; V: TRBV28; D: TRBD1; length: 12; size: few; CDR3: CASSWTGVGYTF; DNA: TGTGCCAGCAGTTGGACAGGGGTCGGCTACACCTTC
J: TRBJ2-1; V: TRBV28; D: TRBD2; length: 16; size: few; CDR3: CASSLAGGYTYNEQFF; DNA: TGTGCCAGCAGTTTGGCGGGGGGCTACACATACAATGAGCAGTTCTTC